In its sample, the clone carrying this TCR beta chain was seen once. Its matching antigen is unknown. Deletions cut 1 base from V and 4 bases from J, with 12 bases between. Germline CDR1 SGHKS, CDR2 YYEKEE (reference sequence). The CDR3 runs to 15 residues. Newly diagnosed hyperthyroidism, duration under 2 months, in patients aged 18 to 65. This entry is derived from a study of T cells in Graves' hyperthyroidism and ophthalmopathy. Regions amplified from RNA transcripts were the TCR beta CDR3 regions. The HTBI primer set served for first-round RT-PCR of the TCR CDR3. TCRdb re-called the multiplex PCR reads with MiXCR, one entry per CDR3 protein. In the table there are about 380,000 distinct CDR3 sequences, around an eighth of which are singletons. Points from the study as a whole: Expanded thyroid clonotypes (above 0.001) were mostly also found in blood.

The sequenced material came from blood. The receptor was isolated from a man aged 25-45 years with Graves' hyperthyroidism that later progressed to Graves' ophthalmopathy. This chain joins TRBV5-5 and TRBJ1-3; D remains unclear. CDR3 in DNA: TGTGCCAGCAGCTTGCGTATGTCGGAGGGAAACACCATATATTTT. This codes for CASSLRMSEGNTIYF.